The clone carrying this T cell receptor (beta chain) was counted a single time. This sample is drawn from a study of blood T cell repertoires in COVID-19. Libraries were prepared by immunoSEQ multiplex PCR; TCRdb keeps only in-frame clonotypes and omits some of them. The sample holds around 260,000 clones, around nine tenths seen once. The germline V and J ends were trimmed by 3 bases and 0 bases, with 8 bases remaining between them. The CDR3 is made up of 14 amino acids. Germline-derived CDR1 and CDR2 are MNHEY and SMNVEV (reference sequence). The sequence was obtained from a woman in her sixties with COVID-19, enrolled during active disease. Sequences were obtained from peripheral blood. The chain recombines TRBV27 with TRBJ1-1, with D perhaps matching TRBD1 (5 bases). The CDR3 DNA follows: TGTGCCAGCAGTTTGACAGACATGAACACTGAAGCTTTCTTT. As protein: CASSLTDMNTEAFF.